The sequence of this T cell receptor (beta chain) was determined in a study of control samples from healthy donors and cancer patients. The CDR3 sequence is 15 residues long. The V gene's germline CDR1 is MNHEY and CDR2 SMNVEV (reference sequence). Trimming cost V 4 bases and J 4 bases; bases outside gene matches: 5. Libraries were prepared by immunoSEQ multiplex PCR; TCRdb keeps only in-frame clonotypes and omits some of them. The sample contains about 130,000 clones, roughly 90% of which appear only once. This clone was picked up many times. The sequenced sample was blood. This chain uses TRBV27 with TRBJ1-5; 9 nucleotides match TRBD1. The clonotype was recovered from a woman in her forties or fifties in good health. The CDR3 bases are TGTGCCAGCAGTTCCGGACAGGGGATAAATCAGCCCCAGCATTTT. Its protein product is CASSSGQGINQPQHF.